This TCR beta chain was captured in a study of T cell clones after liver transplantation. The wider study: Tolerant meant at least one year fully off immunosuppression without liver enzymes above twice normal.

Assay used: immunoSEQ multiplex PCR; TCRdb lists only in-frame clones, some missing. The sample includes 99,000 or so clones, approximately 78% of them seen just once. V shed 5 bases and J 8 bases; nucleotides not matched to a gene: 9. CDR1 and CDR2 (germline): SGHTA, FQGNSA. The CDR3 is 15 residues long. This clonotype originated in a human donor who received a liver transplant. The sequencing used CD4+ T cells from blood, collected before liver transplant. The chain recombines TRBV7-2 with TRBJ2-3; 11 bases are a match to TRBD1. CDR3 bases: TGTGCCAGCAGCCACCGGGACAGGGGGAAGGGTACGCAGTATTTT. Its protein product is CASSHRDRGKGTQYF. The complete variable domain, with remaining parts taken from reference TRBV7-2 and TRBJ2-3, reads GAGVSQSPSNKVTEKGKDVELRCDPISGHTALYWYRQSLGQGLEFLIYFQGNSAPDKSGLPSDRFSAERTGGSVSTLTIQRTQQEDSAVYLCASSHRDRGKGTQYFGPGTRLTVL.